This entry concerns a single T cell receptor beta chain. The target antigen is unknown. This entry is derived from a study of T cell responses to AZD1222 COVID-19 vaccine. The CDR3 runs 16 residues. Trimming removed 6 bases from V and 3 bases from J; junction bases left unmatched: 9. Per germline, CDR1 MDHEN and CDR2 SYDVKM. Assay used: immunoSEQ multiplex PCR; TCRdb lists only in-frame clones, some missing. The sample yields about 150,000 clones, about nine tenths seen once. Study-wide results and caveats: The donors showed a predominance of white British ancestry and of females, with possible underestimation of clonal diversity. None of the repertoires were sampled until the peak T cell response had passed.

V and J are TRBV28 and TRBJ1-5; TRBD1 matches 9 bases. The TCR comes from an adult who received the AZD1222 COVID-19 vaccine. The starting material was peripheral blood, obtained 28 days after the second AZD1222 dose. This chain's CDR3 is CASRPGDRVTNQPQHF. CDR3 bases: TGTGCCAGCAGACCCGGGGACAGGGTGACCAATCAGCCCCAGCATTTT.